Included here is one T cell receptor (beta chain) sequence, with context. These data are taken from a study of blood T cell repertoires in COVID-19. As for the study in general: Samples came from the United States, Italy and Spain, spanning acute and convalescent COVID-19. T cells, B-cell-depleted T cells, or PBMCs provided the cDNA or gDNA that served as material.

Libraries were prepared by immunoSEQ multiplex PCR; TCRdb keeps only in-frame clonotypes and omits some of them. This table holds approximately 220,000 clones, 65% to 85% found once. The ends were cut back, 3 bases at V and 1 base at J, with 12 bases in the middle. Germline CDR1 and CDR2: GTSNPN and SVGIG (reference sequence). This CDR3 has 14 residues. This clonotype originated in a woman aged 25 to 39 who had recovered from COVID-19. Sequenced material: peripheral blood. The chain couples TRBV30 to TRBJ1-1; tentatively, D is TRBD1 (6 bases). The CDR3 bases are TGTGCCTGGAGGAGGGACACCTCGAACACTGAAGCTTTCTTT. It specifies CAWRRDTSNTEAFF.